This TCR beta chain was found in a study of T cell responses to AZD1222 COVID-19 vaccine. The CDR3 sequence is 16 residues long. The V gene lost 2 bases and the J gene lost 6 bases, with 18 bases spanning the gap. CDR1 SGHNT and CDR2 YENEEA come from the germline V gene. The table came from immunoSEQ multiplex PCR; TCRdb's copy has only in-frame clones and leaves some out. The table shows around 120,000 clones, with over 85% occurring only once. Notes on the study in general: Repertoire collection took place solely once the T cell response had peaked. Only a handful of AZD1222 recipients tested seropositive at baseline.

Comment on this clone: The target antigen is unknown.

V gene TRBV11-3 combines with J gene TRBJ2-3; D may be TRBD1 (7 bases). This clonotype was sampled from an adult who received the AZD1222 COVID-19 vaccine. The source was peripheral blood, collected 28 days after the second AZD1222 dose. CDR3 region: CASSLSRPRGADTQYF. The CDR3 DNA follows: TGTGCCAGCAGCTTATCCCGACCCAGGGGGGCCGATACGCAGTATTTT. The whole variable domain, remainder taken from reference TRBV11-3 and TRBJ2-3, is EAGVVQSPRYKIIEKKQPVAFWCNPISGHNTLYWYLQNLGQGPELLIRYENEEAVDDSQLPKDRFSAERLKGVDSTLKIQPAELGDSAVYLCASSLSRPRGADTQYFGPGTRLTVL.